The T cell receptor beta chain under discussion was sequenced for a study of cytomegalovirus exposure and HLA in healthy donors. The CDR3 extends over 15 amino acids. Study-wide results and limits: Rare TCR sequences dominated, though some public TCRs recurred in many donors. In a later analysis, parvovirus B19, influenza, CMV and Epstein-Barr virus appeared linked to several top co-occurrence clusters.

Both 60 Vbeta primers and 13 Jbeta primers went into the PCR. TCRdb's table, derived via immunoSEQ multiplex PCR, lists solely in-frame clones and lacks some. The table records about 120,000 clones, around three quarters of them present only once. For this clone: The antigen is unknown.

At the time of sampling, donors were nominally healthy, though unrecorded immune exposures were likely. The TCR comes from a man aged 30 to 45 in good health and CMV-seropositive. The chain joins TRBV21-1 to TRBJ1-2. TRBV21-1 is assigned pseudogene status. The source material was PBMCs. This CDR3 reads CASSKERTANYGYTF. CDR3 DNA sequence: TGTGCCAGCAGCAAAGAACGGACTGCTAACTATGGCTACACCTTC.